The 18 T cell receptor beta chains below all came from one sample that was sequenced in a study of cytomegalovirus exposure and HLA in healthy donors. Data came from immunoSEQ multiplex PCR; TCRdb stores just in-frame clones and leaves some out. The table includes over 100,000 clones, 88% detected once. The specimen sequenced was PBMCs. Receptors originate from a woman aged 18-35 years in good health and CMV-seronegative.

The V gene is TRBV27, the J gene TRBJ1-4, with TRBD1 matching over 11 bases. This CDR3 is built from 15 residues. The ends lost 10 bases at V and 8 bases at J; junction bases unmatched: 12. CDR1 is MNHEY, CDR2 SMNVEV, per germline (reference sequence). The CDR3 nucleotides read TGTGCCACCCGGGGTGGACAGGGGGCGCGGGAAAAACTGTTTTTT. It translates to CATRGGQGAREKLFF.

The gene calls are TRBV5-1 and TRBJ1-1; 7 nucleotides line up with TRBD1. The CDR3 has 14 residues. CDR1 is SGHRS, CDR2 YFSETQ, per germline. The J segment lost 8 bases and the V segment lost 3 bases, leaving 10 bases of the junction unmatched. The CDR3 here is CASSYPGTDDEAFF. The CDR3, as DNA: TGCGCCAGCAGCTACCCCGGGACAGATGACGAAGCTTTCTTT.

This clone was seen a single time. V is TRBV30 and J is TRBJ1-2; D not resolved. Trimming took 0 bases from V and 4 from J, leaving 9 bases between them. This CDR3 contains 13 residues. Per germline, CDR1 GTSNPN and CDR2 SVGIG (reference sequence). CDR3 residues: CAWSVARGYGYTF. The DNA for the CDR3 is TGTGCCTGGAGTGTTGCCAGAGGCTATGGCTACACCTTC.

Sample share makes this clone medium-sized. The chain links TRBV7-9 to TRBJ2-1; the match to TRBD2 covers 13 bases. The V and J ends lost 5 bases and 1 base, in that order; junction bases with no gene match: 5. From germline, CDR1 is SEHNR and CDR2 FQNEAQ (reference sequence). The CDR3 is 17 amino acids. This CDR3 is CASSPRGLAGSYNEQFF. Here the CDR3 DNA reads TGTGCCAGCAGCCCGCGGGGACTAGCGGGATCCTACAATGAGCAGTTCTTC.

This clone was detected only once. The chain couples TRBV27 to TRBJ2-1; 11 positions match TRBD2. The CDR3 is 16 residues long. In germline, CDR1 is MNHEY, CDR2 SMNVEV (reference sequence). With V trimmed by 7 bases and J by 4 bases, 9 bases remained unmatched. CDR3 amino acids: CASKTSGGNIYNEQFF. CDR3 DNA: TGTGCCAGCAAAACTAGCGGGGGCAATATTTACAATGAGCAGTTCTTC.

The chain has TRBV4-1 and TRBJ2-3, with TRBD2 matching 8 bases. Per the germline V gene, CDR1 is MGHRA and CDR2 is YSYEKL. Germline trimming cut 4 bases from V and 4 bases from J; bases unmatched to any gene: 4. The CDR3 totals 14 residues. The chain's CDR3 is CASSLGLAADTQYF. The CDR3 DNA reads as TGCGCCAGCAGCCTAGGACTAGCTGCAGATACGCAGTATTTT.

This clone occurred a few times. This sequence joins TRBV4-2 and TRBJ1-2; 8 positions match TRBD1. Germline V lookup: CDR1 LGHNA, CDR2 YNFKEQ. The CDR3 has 14 amino acids. V gave up 5 bases and J gave up 7 bases; unmatched junction bases: 9. CDR3: CASSITGQGFGYTF. The CDR3 DNA sequence: TGTGCCAGCAGCATCACCGGACAGGGTTTTGGCTACACCTTC.

The chain recombines TRBV14 with TRBJ1-2, with D possibly being TRBD1 (5 bases). This CDR3 contains 13 residues. From germline, CDR1 is SGHDN and CDR2 FVKESK. Trimming shortened V by 4 bases and J by 2 bases, and 8 bases separated the two germline ends. CDR3 amino acids: CASSRGTNYGYTF. CDR3 sequence (DNA): TGTGCCAGCAGCCGGGGCACGAACTATGGCTACACCTTC.

As to this clone: One junction end disagrees with the germline gene, perhaps due to a read error. The chain uses TRBV7-2 and TRBJ2-7; D ambiguous. Germline V gene lookup returns CDR1 SGHTA and CDR2 FQGNSA. The CDR3 length is 14 residues. The chain's CDR3 is CASSLGPSSYEQYF. The CDR3, as DNA: TGTGCCAGCAGTTTAGGGCCTAGCTCCTACGAGCAGTACTTC.

The J gene is TRBJ2-7, the V gene TRBV27; D may be TRBD2 (5 bases). There are 14 residues in the CDR3. Trimming removed 2 bases from V and 4 bases from J, with 12 bases in between. CDR1 MNHEY and CDR2 SMNVEV come from the germline V gene (reference sequence). The CDR3 DNA reads as TGTGCCAGCAGTTTAAGAGGGATTCGGTACGAGCAGTACTTC. This gives the protein CASSLRGIRYEQYF.

The chain couples TRBV23-1 to TRBJ2-1; 7 bases match TRBD2. TRBV23-1 is marked as an open reading frame, function uncertain. This CDR3 region has 15 residues. V lost 4 bases to trimming and J lost 4 bases; unmatched junction nucleotides: 7. CDR3 region: CASSPGGYSYNEQFF. In DNA, the CDR3 is TGCGCCAGCAGTCCCGGGGGGTACTCTTACAATGAGCAGTTCTTC.

This chain uses TRBV7-8 with TRBJ1-2; a weak D match, TRBD1 (5 bases). From germline, CDR1 is SGHVS and CDR2 FQNEAQ. V was trimmed by 3 bases and J by 4 bases, leaving 21 bases between them. The CDR3 consists of 17 residues. The CDR3 DNA sequence: TGTGCCAGCAGCTTTACCTCGACAGTTCGGGGGGGCTATGGCTACACCTTC. Encoded protein: CASSFTSTVRGGYGYTF.

This chain joins TRBV11-2 and TRBJ2-7; 10 bases line up with TRBD2. V was pared by 6 bases and J by 2 bases, with 7 bases of the junction left unmatched. This CDR3 has 15 amino acids. The V gene's germline CDR1 is SGHAT and CDR2 FQNNGV. The CDR3: CASRDTSGAPYEQYF. The CDR3 DNA follows: TGTGCCAGCAGGGATACTAGCGGGGCCCCCTACGAGCAGTACTTC.

The chain couples TRBV6-1 to TRBJ2-3, with D possibly being TRBD2 (7 bases). V lost 8 bases to trimming and J lost 3 bases, with 15 bases between them. Looked up from germline, CDR1 is MNHNS and CDR2 is SASEGT. CDR3 length equals 14 residues. The DNA for the CDR3 is TGTGCCAGCTTGGGGCGGGGGCGGACAGATACGCAGTATTTT. It is translated as CASLGRGRTDTQYF.

This chain links TRBV5-1 with TRBJ1-1; D is unclear. V dropped 3 bases and J dropped 1 base, with 19 bases sitting between them. CDR1 is SGHRS and CDR2 is YFSETQ in the germline V gene. This CDR3 region has 17 residues. The CDR3 region has the DNA TGCGCCAGCAGCTCGCGGGAGGGTGGATATCCGAACACTGAAGCTTTCTTT. This gives the protein CASSSREGGYPNTEAFF.

This sequence joins TRBV5-1 and TRBJ2-7; possible D gene TRBD1, 6 bases. Germline loops: CDR1 SGHRS, CDR2 YFSETQ. Trimming cost V 4 bases and J 4 bases, with 9 bases left between them. This CDR3 is built from 12 residues. The CDR3 loop is CASSPTGYEQYF. CDR3 nucleotides: TGCGCCAGCAGCCCGACAGGATACGAGCAGTACTTC.

The genes are TRBV5-1 and TRBJ1-3, with no clear D. The CDR3 covers 15 residues. Germline CDR1 SGHRS, CDR2 YFSETQ. V dropped 5 bases and J dropped 1 base, with 13 bases sitting between them. DNA of the CDR3: TGCGCCAGCAGTGCTGGGTGGGCATCTGGAAACACCATATATTTT. Amino acids: CASSAGWASGNTIYF.

The rearrangement uses TRBV19 and TRBJ2-3; D is unclear. The CDR3 is made up of 13 amino acids. The V and J ends lost 0 bases and 3 bases respectively, with 4 bases between them. CDR1 LNHDA and CDR2 SQIVND come from the germline V gene (reference sequence). The CDR3 nucleotides read TGTGCCAGTAGTATAGAACTTACAGATACGCAGTATTTT. It translates to CASSIELTDTQYF.